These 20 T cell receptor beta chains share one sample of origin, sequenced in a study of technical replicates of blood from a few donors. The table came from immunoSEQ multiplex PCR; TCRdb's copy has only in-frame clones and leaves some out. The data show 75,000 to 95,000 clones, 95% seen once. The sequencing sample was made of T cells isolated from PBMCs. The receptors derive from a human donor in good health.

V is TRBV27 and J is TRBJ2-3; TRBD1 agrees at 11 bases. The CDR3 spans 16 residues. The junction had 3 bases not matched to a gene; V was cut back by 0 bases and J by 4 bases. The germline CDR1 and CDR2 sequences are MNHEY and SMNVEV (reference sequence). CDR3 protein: CASSLSWTGGADTQYF. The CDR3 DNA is TGTGCCAGCAGTTTATCTTGGACAGGGGGCGCAGATACGCAGTATTTT.

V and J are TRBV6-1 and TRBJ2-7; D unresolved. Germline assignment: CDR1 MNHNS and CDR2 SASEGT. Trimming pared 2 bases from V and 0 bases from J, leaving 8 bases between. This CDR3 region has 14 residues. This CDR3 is CASSEISASYEQYF. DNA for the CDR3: TGTGCCAGCAGTGAAATAAGCGCCTCCTACGAGCAGTACTTC.

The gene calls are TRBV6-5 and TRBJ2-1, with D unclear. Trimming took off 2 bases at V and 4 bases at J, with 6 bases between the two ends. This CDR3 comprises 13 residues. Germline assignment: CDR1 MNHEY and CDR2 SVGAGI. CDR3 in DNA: TGTGCCAGCAGTTACGCAGATTACAATGAGCAGTTCTTC. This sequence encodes CASSYADYNEQFF.

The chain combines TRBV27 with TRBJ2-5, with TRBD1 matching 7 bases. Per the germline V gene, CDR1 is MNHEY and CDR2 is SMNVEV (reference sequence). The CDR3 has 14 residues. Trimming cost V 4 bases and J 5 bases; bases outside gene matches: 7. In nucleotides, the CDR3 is TGTGCCAGCAGTTCGACAGGGTGGCCTGAGACCCAGTACTTC. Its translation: CASSSTGWPETQYF.

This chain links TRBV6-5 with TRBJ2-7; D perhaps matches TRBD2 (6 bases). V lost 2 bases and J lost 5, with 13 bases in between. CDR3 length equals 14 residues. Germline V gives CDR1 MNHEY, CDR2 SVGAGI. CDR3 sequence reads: CASSYGRDVNEQYF. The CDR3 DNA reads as TGTGCCAGCAGTTACGGGCGGGACGTGAACGAGCAGTACTTC.

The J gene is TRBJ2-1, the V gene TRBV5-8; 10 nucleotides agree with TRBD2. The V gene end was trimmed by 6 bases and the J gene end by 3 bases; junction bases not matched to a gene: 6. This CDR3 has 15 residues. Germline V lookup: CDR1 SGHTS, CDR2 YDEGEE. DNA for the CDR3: TGTGCCAGCAAGCGGGAGGGGATCTACTACAATGAGCAGTTCTTC. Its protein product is CASKREGIYYNEQFF. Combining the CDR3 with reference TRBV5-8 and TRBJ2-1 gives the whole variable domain EAGVTQSPTHLIKTRGQQATLRCSPISGHTSVYWYQQALGLGLQFLLWYDEGEERNRGNFPPRFSGRQFPNYSSELNVNALELEDSALYLCASKREGIYYNEQFFGPGTRLTVL.

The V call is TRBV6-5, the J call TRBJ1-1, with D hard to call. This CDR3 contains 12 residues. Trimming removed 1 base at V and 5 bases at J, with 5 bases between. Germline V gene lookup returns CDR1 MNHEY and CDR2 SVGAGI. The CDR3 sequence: CASSYWATEAFF. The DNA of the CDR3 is TGTGCCAGCAGTTACTGGGCAACTGAAGCTTTCTTT.

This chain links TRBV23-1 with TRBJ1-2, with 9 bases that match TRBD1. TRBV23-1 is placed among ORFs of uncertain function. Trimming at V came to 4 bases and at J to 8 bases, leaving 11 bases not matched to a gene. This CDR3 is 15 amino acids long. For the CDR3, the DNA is TGCGCCAGCAGTCCCGGGACAGGGACGAGAGGCGGCTACACCTTC. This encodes CASSPGTGTRGGYTF.

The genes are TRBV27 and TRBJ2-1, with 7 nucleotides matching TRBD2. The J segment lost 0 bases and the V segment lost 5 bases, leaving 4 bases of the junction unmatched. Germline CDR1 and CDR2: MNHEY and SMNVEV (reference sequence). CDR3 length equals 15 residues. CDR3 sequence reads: CASSPRTSSYNEQFF. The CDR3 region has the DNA TGTGCCAGCAGTCCTCGGACTAGCTCCTACAATGAGCAGTTCTTC.

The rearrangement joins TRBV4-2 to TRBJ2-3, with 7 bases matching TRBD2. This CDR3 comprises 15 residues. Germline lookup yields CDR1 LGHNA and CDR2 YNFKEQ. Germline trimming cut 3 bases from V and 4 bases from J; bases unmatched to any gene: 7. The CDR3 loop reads CASSHGEGGADTQYF. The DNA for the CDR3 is TGTGCCAGCAGCCACGGGGAGGGTGGCGCAGATACGCAGTATTTT.

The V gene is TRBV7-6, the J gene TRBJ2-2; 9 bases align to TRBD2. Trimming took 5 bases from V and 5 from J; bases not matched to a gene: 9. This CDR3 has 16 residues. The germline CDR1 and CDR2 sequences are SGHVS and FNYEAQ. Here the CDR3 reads CASSPSGGTDTGELFF. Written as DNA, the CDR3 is TGTGCCAGCAGCCCCAGCGGGGGGACCGATACCGGGGAGCTGTTTTTT.

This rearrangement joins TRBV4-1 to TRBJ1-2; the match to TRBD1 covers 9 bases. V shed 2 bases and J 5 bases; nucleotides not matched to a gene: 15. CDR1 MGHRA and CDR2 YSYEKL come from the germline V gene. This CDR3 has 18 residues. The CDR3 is CASSQSSRSGGQGYGYTF. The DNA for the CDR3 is TGCGCCAGCAGCCAAAGTTCTCGATCCGGGGGACAGGGTTATGGCTACACCTTC.

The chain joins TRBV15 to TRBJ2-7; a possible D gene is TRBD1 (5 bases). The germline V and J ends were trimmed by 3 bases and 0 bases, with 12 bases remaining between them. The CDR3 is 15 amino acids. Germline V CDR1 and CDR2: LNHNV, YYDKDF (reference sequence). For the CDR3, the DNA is TGTGCCACCAGCAGGGAAGAAGGGGTCTCCTACGAGCAGTACTTC. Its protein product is CATSREEGVSYEQYF.

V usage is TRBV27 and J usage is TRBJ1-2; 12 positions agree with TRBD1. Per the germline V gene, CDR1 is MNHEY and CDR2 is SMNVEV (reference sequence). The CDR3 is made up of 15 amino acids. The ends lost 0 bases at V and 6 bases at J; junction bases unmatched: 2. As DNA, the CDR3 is TGTGCCAGCAGTTTATCCGGGACAGGGGGCCATGGCTACACCTTC. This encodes CASSLSGTGGHGYTF.

Here the CDR3 reads CASSYSYGSYNSPLHF. The CDR3 coding sequence is TGTGCCAGCAGTTACTCGTACGGCTCCTATAATTCACCCCTCCACTTT. This chain joins TRBV6-5 and TRBJ1-6; no clear D gene. The CDR3 is 16 residues long. Germline assignment: CDR1 MNHEY and CDR2 SVGAGI. V shed 0 bases and J shed 0 bases, with 6 bases lying between them.

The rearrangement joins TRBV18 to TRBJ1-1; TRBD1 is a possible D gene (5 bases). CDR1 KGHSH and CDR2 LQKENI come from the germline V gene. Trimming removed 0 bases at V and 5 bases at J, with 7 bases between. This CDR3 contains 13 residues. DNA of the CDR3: TGTGCCAGCTCACCACCAGGGGCGACTGAAGCTTTCTTT. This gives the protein CASSPPGATEAFF.

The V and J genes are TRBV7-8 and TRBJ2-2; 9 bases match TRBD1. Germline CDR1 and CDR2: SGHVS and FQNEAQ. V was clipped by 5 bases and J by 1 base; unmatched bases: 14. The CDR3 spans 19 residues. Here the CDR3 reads CASSLKPQGASGNTGELFF. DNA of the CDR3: TGTGCCAGCAGCCTGAAGCCACAGGGGGCTAGCGGGAACACCGGGGAGCTGTTTTTT.

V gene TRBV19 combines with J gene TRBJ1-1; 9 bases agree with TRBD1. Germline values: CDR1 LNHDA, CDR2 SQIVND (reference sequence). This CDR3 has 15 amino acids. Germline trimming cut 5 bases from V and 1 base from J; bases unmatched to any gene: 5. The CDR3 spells CASSVRDRENTEAFF. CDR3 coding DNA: TGTGCCAGTAGTGTCCGGGACAGGGAGAACACTGAAGCTTTCTTT.

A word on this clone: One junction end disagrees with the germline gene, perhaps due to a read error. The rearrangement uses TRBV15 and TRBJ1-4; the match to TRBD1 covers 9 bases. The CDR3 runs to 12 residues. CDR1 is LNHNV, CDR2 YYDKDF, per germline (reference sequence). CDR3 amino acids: CATSKGGSGQGF. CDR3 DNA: TGTGCCACCAGCAAGGGGGGGTCGGGACAGGGATTT. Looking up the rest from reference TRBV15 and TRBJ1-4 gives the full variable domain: DAMVIQNPRYQVTQFGKPVTLSCSQTLNHNVMYWYQQKSSQAPKLLFHYYDKDFNNEADTPDNFQSRRPNTSFCFLDIRSPGLGDTAMYLCATSKGGSGQGFGSGTQLSVL.

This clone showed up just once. CDR3 coding DNA: TGTGCCAGCAGTTTATACTCTAGCGGGAGACCTCTTACCTACGAGCAGTACTTC. As protein: CASSLYSSGRPLTYEQYF. The gene calls are TRBV28 and TRBJ2-7; 10 nucleotides line up with TRBD2. The V gene's germline CDR1 is MDHEN and CDR2 SYDVKM. The ends lost 1 base at V and 2 bases at J; junction bases unmatched: 11. CDR3 length: 18 residues.